This T cell receptor beta chain came from a study of technical replicates of blood from a handful of donors. Using immunoSEQ multiplex PCR, the repertoire was profiled, and TCRdb retains in-frame clones only, with some absent. This table has some 76,000 clones, around 94% appearing once. CDR3 length equals 14 residues. Germline lookup yields CDR1 SGHTA and CDR2 FQGNSA. V trimming: 5 bases; J trimming: 5 bases; junction bases outside the gene matches: 6. This rearrangement joins TRBV7-2 to TRBJ2-3, with 8 bases matching TRBD2. This receptor was obtained from a human donor in good health. The sequencing sample was made of T cells isolated from PBMCs. The DNA of the CDR3 is TGTGCCAGCAGCAAAGGACTAGCTGTAGATACGCAGTATTTT. Encoded protein: CASSKGLAVDTQYF.